Shown below are 26 T cell receptor beta chains from a single sample sequenced in a study of Ad26.COV2.S vaccination and SARS-CoV-2 variants. Treatment specified: some 19 received Ad26.COV2.S at low or high dose, single or two shots; about 5 received placebo; per-sample allocation not given. Sampling took place 63 days after the first vaccine or placebo injection. Clones were sequenced by immunoSEQ multiplex PCR, and TCRdb holds only the in-frame ones, with some missing. The sample consists of around 340,000 clones, 75% to 90% of them appearing once. The material was peripheral blood, obtained in a trial of Ad26.COV2.S vaccine versus placebo. The source is a person between 18 and 59 years old who received the Ad26.COV2.S COVID-19 vaccine or a placebo.

This clone was counted once. This chain uses TRBV10-3 with TRBJ1-3, with a tentative D call TRBD1 (6 bases). CDR3 length equals 15 residues. The V gene lost 8 bases and the J gene lost 7 bases, with 21 bases spanning the gap. Germline assignment: CDR1 ENHRY and CDR2 SYGVKD. CDR3 nucleotide sequence: TGTGCCATCGGGGGACAAGTTCTGATGGGGAACACCATATATTTT. It yields the protein CAIGGQVLMGNTIYF.

The gene calls are TRBV7-8 and TRBJ2-3; D remains ambiguous. CDR1 is SGHVS, CDR2 FQNEAQ, per germline. The CDR3 has 12 amino acids. V was clipped by 5 bases and J by 0 bases, with 3 bases between them. CDR3 coding DNA: TGTGCCAGCAGCATTAGCACAGATACGCAGTATTTT. Encoded protein: CASSISTDTQYF.

This CDR3 reads CASSMGLGNEQFF. The CDR3 DNA is TGCGCCAGCAGCATGGGACTAGGCAATGAGCAGTTCTTC. The V gene is TRBV5-1, the J gene TRBJ2-1; 8 nucleotides agree with TRBD2. CDR1 and CDR2 from the germline V gene are SGHRS and YFSETQ. The length of the CDR3 is 13 residues. Losses at the gene ends were 4 bases for V and 6 bases for J; bases not matched to a gene: 3.

The chain carries TRBV28 and TRBJ1-3; D is uncertain. V shed 3 bases and J shed 8 bases, with 20 bases lying between them. Germline V lookup: CDR1 MDHEN, CDR2 SYDVKM. The CDR3 sequence is 16 residues long. CDR3 residues: CASSFPLPGPGDTIYF. CDR3 coding DNA: TGTGCCAGCAGTTTCCCCTTGCCGGGTCCTGGGGACACCATATATTTT.

CDR3 sequence (DNA): TGTGCCAGCAGGCAGGGACTAGTTCCTTTGGAGACCCAGTACTTC. Protein sequence: CASRQGLVPLETQYF. This rearrangement joins TRBV7-9 to TRBJ2-5, with 8 bases that match TRBD2. CDR1 is SEHNR and CDR2 is FQNEAQ in the germline V gene (reference sequence). The CDR3 consists of 15 residues. Losses at the gene ends were 6 bases for V and 5 bases for J; bases not matched to a gene: 11.

The chain has TRBV10-3 and TRBJ2-6; D is uncertain. V lost 3 bases and J 1 base, leaving 10 bases between the germline ends. The germline V gene encodes CDR1 ENHRY and CDR2 SYGVKD. This CDR3 spans 16 amino acids. The CDR3 region is CAISDPPASGANVLTF. CDR3 nucleotide sequence: TGTGCCATCAGTGACCCGCCGGCGTCTGGGGCCAACGTCCTGACTTTC.

This chain joins TRBV24-1 and TRBJ2-5, with no clear D. Germline V CDR1 and CDR2: KGHDR, SFDVKD. The CDR3 is made up of 14 amino acids. The ends were cut back, 0 bases at V and 4 bases at J, with 8 bases in the middle. Written as DNA, the CDR3 is TGTGCCACCAGTGATTTGGCGACGGGAGAGACCCAGTACTTC. Translation: CATSDLATGETQYF.

V gene TRBV7-2 combines with J gene TRBJ1-5; 8 bases are shared with TRBD1. The CDR3 extends over 16 amino acids. Germline lookup yields CDR1 SGHTA and CDR2 FQGNSA. V was pared by 5 bases and J by 5 bases, with 11 bases of the junction left unmatched. The CDR3 region has the DNA TGTGCCAGCAGCCATCGGACAGGGTATACCGATCAGCCCCAGCATTTT. It specifies CASSHRTGYTDQPQHF.

This chain uses TRBV5-1 with TRBJ1-6, with D perhaps TRBD1 (6 bases). Germline V gene data show CDR1 as SGHRS and CDR2 as YFSETQ. V shed 5 bases and J shed 6 bases, with 15 bases lying between them. CDR3 length: 15 residues. CDR3 amino acids: CASSPLDRSNSPLHF. The CDR3 DNA sequence: TGCGCCAGCAGTCCCCTCGACAGGTCTAATTCACCCCTCCACTTT.

This chain connects TRBV19 to TRBJ2-5; 8 nucleotides agree with TRBD1. The CDR3 totals 12 residues. Looked up from germline, CDR1 is LNHDA and CDR2 is SQIVND (reference sequence). V lost 8 bases and J lost 5; bases outside the gene matches: 4. CDR3 residues: CASAQGVETQYF. The CDR3 DNA reads as TGTGCCAGTGCACAGGGGGTTGAGACCCAGTACTTC.

The chain recombines TRBV28 with TRBJ2-3, with TRBD2 matching 16 bases. This CDR3 is built from 20 residues. Germline V gene lookup returns CDR1 MDHEN and CDR2 SYDVKM. The J segment lost 1 base and the V segment lost 5 bases, leaving 12 bases of the junction unmatched. The CDR3 is CASSLPPGLAGGPGTDTQYF. The CDR3, as DNA: TGTGCCAGCAGTCTTCCGCCGGGACTAGCGGGAGGGCCGGGCACAGATACGCAGTATTTT.

The gene calls are TRBV19 and TRBJ1-1; 7 nucleotides agree with TRBD1. Trimming cost V 4 bases and J 11 bases; bases outside gene matches: 19. Per the germline V gene, CDR1 is LNHDA and CDR2 is SQIVND (reference sequence). The CDR3 consists of 16 residues. CDR3 DNA sequence: TGTGCCAGTAGTACCCCCCGATCGACAGGGCGGTTCAGGGCTTTCTTT. It yields the protein CASSTPRSTGRFRAFF.

Only a few counts were recorded for this clone. The chain recombines TRBV7-9 with TRBJ2-3, with 7 bases aligning to TRBD2. Germline V lookup: CDR1 SEHNR, CDR2 FQNEAQ (reference sequence). This CDR3 has 16 amino acids. V dropped 6 bases and J dropped 4; count of bases not matched to a gene: 13. The CDR3 protein is CASSSRAAGVSDTQYF. The CDR3 nucleotides read TGTGCCAGCAGTAGTCGGGCCGCGGGGGTATCAGATACGCAGTATTTT.

The chain combines TRBV7-6 with TRBJ2-1; 7 bases fit TRBD2. Germline assignment: CDR1 SGHVS and CDR2 FNYEAQ. The V gene end was trimmed by 2 bases and the J gene end by 2 bases; junction bases not matched to a gene: 6. This CDR3 comprises 16 residues. CDR3 coding DNA: TGTGCCAGCAGCTTATCCCCAGCGGGAACCTACAATGAGCAGTTCTTC. This translates into CASSLSPAGTYNEQFF.

This clone was picked up a small number of times. The chain combines TRBV19 with TRBJ1-5; D gene unclear. Germline V gene data show CDR1 as LNHDA and CDR2 as SQIVND (reference sequence). Trimming stripped 4 bases from V and 0 bases from J, with 10 bases between. The CDR3 has 15 residues. This CDR3 is CASSNTADSNQPQHF. The CDR3 bases are TGTGCCAGTAGTAATACAGCCGATAGCAATCAGCCCCAGCATTTT.

The gene calls are TRBV6-5 and TRBJ1-2, with no clear D. Trimming removed 6 bases at V and 7 bases at J, with 15 bases between. From germline, CDR1 is MNHEY and CDR2 SVGAGI. The length of the CDR3 is 13 residues. The CDR3 loop reads CASSQQYNRGYTF. Written as DNA, the CDR3 is TGTGCCAGCAGCCAACAATACAATCGTGGCTACACCTTC.

The rearrangement joins TRBV6-5 to TRBJ2-1; 9 bases align to TRBD1. The J segment lost 4 bases and the V segment lost 6 bases, leaving 7 bases of the junction unmatched. Germline V lookup: CDR1 MNHEY, CDR2 SVGAGI. The CDR3 is 15 residues long. The CDR3 DNA reads TGTGCCAGCAGCCCAACAGGGGGCGGGTACAATGAGCAGTTCTTC. This codes for CASSPTGGGYNEQFF.

As concerns this clone: One end of the junction does not line up with germline, which may come from a read error. The genes are TRBV6-1 and TRBJ1-1; D gene uncertain. Looked up from germline, CDR1 is MNHNS and CDR2 is SASEGT. CDR3 length equals 13 residues. The CDR3 protein is CASREALNTEAFF. In nucleotides, the CDR3 is TGTGCCAGCAGGGAAGCACTGAACACTGAAGCTTTCTTT.

This sequence joins TRBV3-1 (or the pseudogene TRBV3-2) and TRBJ2-7; D call uncertain. The CDR3 is made up of 14 amino acids. V was trimmed by 1 base and J by 6 bases, leaving 13 bases between them. The V gene's germline CDR1 is LGHDT and CDR2 YNNKEL (reference sequence). The CDR3 DNA follows: TGTGCCAGCAGCCAAGCTTATCAGGCCCCCGAGCAGTACTTC. Protein sequence: CASSQAYQAPEQYF.

The J gene is TRBJ1-1, the V gene TRBV18, with D hard to call. Germline V lookup: CDR1 KGHSH, CDR2 LQKENI. There are 13 residues in the CDR3. V was pared by 8 bases and J by 4 bases, with 14 bases between. CDR3 residues: CASAYMALTEAFF. CDR3 nucleotide sequence: TGTGCCAGCGCTTACATGGCGCTCACTGAAGCTTTCTTT.

The genes are TRBV7-9 and TRBJ2-5, with a weak D call TRBD1 (7 bases). Trimming left V 5 bases short and J 5 bases short, with 18 bases between. Germline V gene lookup returns CDR1 SEHNR and CDR2 FQNEAQ (reference sequence). CDR3 length equals 15 residues. CDR3 nucleotide sequence: TGTGCCAGCAGCCCCGACAGGGACTTCATCGAGACCCAGTACTTC. Its protein product is CASSPDRDFIETQYF.

The chain joins TRBV7-2 to TRBJ2-5; D assignment may be TRBD1 or TRBD2 (5 bases each). The CDR3 spans 14 residues. The V end lost 6 bases, the J end lost 4 bases, and 15 bases lay between the germline ends. Germline V gives CDR1 SGHTA, CDR2 FQGNSA. CDR3: CASSAGAWGETQYF. In DNA form, the CDR3 reads TGTGCCAGCAGTGCCGGGGCCTGGGGAGAGACCCAGTACTTC.

This chain joins TRBV5-4 and TRBJ2-2; D might be TRBD2 (6 bases). Germline CDR1 and CDR2: SGHNT and YYREEE (reference sequence). Trimming took off 3 bases at V and 6 bases at J, with 12 bases between the two ends. CDR3 size: 14 residues. The CDR3 sequence is CASSSSSVAGELFF. The DNA of the CDR3 is TGTGCCAGCAGCTCCTCTAGCGTCGCCGGGGAGCTGTTTTTT.

The chain is built from TRBV20-1 and TRBJ2-1; weak D call: TRBD2 (5 bases). Germline V lookup: CDR1 DFQATT, CDR2 SNEGSKA (reference sequence). The CDR3 has 14 residues. V dropped 3 bases and J dropped 2 bases, with 11 bases sitting between them. For the CDR3, the DNA is TGCAGTGCTAGTTCCAGCGGACCCTACAATGAGCAGTTCTTC. This gives the protein CSASSSGPYNEQFF.

The chain uses TRBV20-1 and TRBJ2-3; 10 positions match TRBD2. After removal of 3 bases from V and 4 bases from J, the junction contained 7 bases not matched to a gene. There are 15 residues in the CDR3. In germline, CDR1 is DFQATT, CDR2 SNEGSKA (reference sequence). CDR3 in DNA: TGCAGTGCTAGTGGAGCGGGAGGGTTTGCAGATACGCAGTATTTT. It is translated as CSASGAGGFADTQYF.

V usage is TRBV28 and J usage is TRBJ1-1; a possible D gene is TRBD1 (5 bases). Deletions cut 2 bases from V and 2 bases from J, with 15 bases between. The CDR3 covers 16 residues. The germline CDR1 and CDR2 sequences are MDHEN and SYDVKM. CDR3 sequence: CASSLHRWGRNTEAFF. CDR3 DNA sequence: TGTGCCAGCAGTTTACACAGGTGGGGGAGAAACACTGAAGCTTTCTTT.